This T cell receptor beta chain was recorded in a study of blood T cells in healthy people across ages (dated by TCRdb to 2015 to 2017). About the study as a whole: In model experiments, roughly one uniquely barcoded TCR beta cDNA molecule per two T cells was captured by template switching. The study measured age-related changes in TCR beta repertoire diversity using deep sequencing normalized with unique cDNA molecular identifiers. The donors were divided into four age groups: young (average roughly 17 years), middle-aged (about 40), aged (approximately 59) and long-lived (roughly 86). Two additional independent replicas of 1 million unique cDNA reads from the same blood draw were analyzed for two donors (one aged 18 to 30 and one aged 80 or older). To avoid experimental bias, donors of different ages were distributed randomly across sequencing lanes. Broader findings and caveats from the paper: Estimates of total diversity from one million sequenced T cells were regarded as lower bounds and underestimates. Compared with the aged group, the long-lived group had more naive CD4+ T cells, fewer expanded clones and increased TCR diversity, suggesting age selection. Because donor CMV infection status was unknown, age-related changes in expanded clonotypes were potentially confounded. As age increased, observed TCR beta diversity per million T cells dropped in a roughly linear way, and a significant reduction was already evident by age around 41. A strong correlation was found between observed TCR beta diversity and the percentage of naive T cells measured by flow cytometry. Conclusive comparison of naive and antigen-experienced compartments was prevented by the profiling of bulk unsorted PBMCs.

This clonotype appeared once. Its antigen is not yet known. One end of the junction fails to match germline, which may point to a read error. The donors were about 40 Caucasian individuals from Russia, aged roughly 6 to 100 years, who were systemically healthy. Each donor gave ten milliliters of peripheral blood, collected into EDTA-treated Vacutainer tubes. Ficoll-Paque density-gradient centrifugation was used to isolate PBMCs, with at least 6 million obtained per sample. Trizol reagent was used to extract total RNA from PBMCs, with at least 6 micrograms per sample. The percentages of naive CD45RAhigh/CD27high T cells were determined by flow cytometry on a PBMC aliquot from every donor. The library was generated by 5' RACE. Sequencing was carried out with an Illumina HiSeq 2500. A second PCR of roughly 7 to 11 cycles was performed with a sample-barcoded 5' primer and a J-beta primer mix. Each TCR beta cDNA molecule received a unique molecular identifier from a template-switch 5' adaptor carrying 12 random nucleotides. At least 2.5 million CDR3-containing paired-end reads were obtained from each sample. All of the RNA was converted into first-strand cDNA using the Mint cDNA synthesis kit, with a TRBC-specific oligonucleotide serving as the primer. After uracil-DNA glycosylase treatment, a first 18-cycle PCR used universal primers M1SS and BC2_uni_R on all cDNA. The paper's data handling went like this. For normalization, 1 million high-quality reads were randomly selected from each sample, with every read carrying a distinct molecular identifier. Instead of being binned into consensus sequences, reads that shared molecular identifiers were thrown out. MiTCR, set to a Q25 quality threshold and the strictest error-elimination algorithm, was used for CDR3 identification, clonotype clustering and error correction. A nonparametric unseen species model with Euler transformation was used to estimate a lower bound on total TCR beta diversity. The public sequencing data were trimmed at Q25 with fastp and processed into clonotypes with MiXCR by TCRdb, which kept only in-frame beta chains. All rows with the same CDR3 protein become a single entry with the most common DNA and genes. TCRdb's processing, not the study's, gives the V and J calls here. The sample table records over 1,500,000 distinct CDR3 sequences; 49% of these occur just once. The top ten constitute 2% to 2.5% of the sample.

The cysteine opens and the phenylalanine closes a CDR3 of 15 amino acids. The read is trimmed to its CDR3 DNA, 45 bases read in frame from base 1. For CDR1 and CDR2, the germline V gene (reference sequence) lists LNHNV and YYDKDF. The sequenced sample consisted of blood. This clonotype was obtained from a woman in her 40s in good health. This chain joins TRBV15 to TRBJ2-5, and the D gene may be TRBD1, 5 bases matching. Matching the DNA end better, TRBJ2-7 makes the J call doubtful. The CDR3 protein sequence reads: CAASRDVGVDYEQYF. The nucleotide sequence reads TGTGCCGCCAGCAGAGATGTAGGGGTCGACTACGAGCAGTACTTC.